These T cell receptor beta chains were read from a single sample in a study of cytomegalovirus exposure and HLA in healthy donors. TCRdb's table, derived via immunoSEQ multiplex PCR, lists solely in-frame clones and lacks some. This sample has about 130,000 clones; 89% occur once, and the top ten carry 1% to 1.4%. Source material: PBMCs. The receptor source for this set is a young woman in good health and CMV-seronegative. The CDR3 runs from the conserved cysteine through the conserved F or W. D genes are given only for firm matches. Size is omitted from some rows. Given values are once, few, many or a class for expanded clones.

.	TRBV5-1	TRBJ2-3	.	TGCGCCAGCAGCCCTAGCTCGTCTGGCACAGATACGCAGTATTTT	CASSPSSSGTDTQYF
.	TRBV6-1	TRBJ1-5	.	TGTGCCAGCAATGAACAGATAAGCAATCAGCCCCAGCATTTT	CASNEQISNQPQHF
.	TRBV6-1	TRBJ2-3	.	TGTGCCAGCAGTGTGGGGGAGGGGGGCCCAGATACGCAGTATTTT	CASSVGEGGPDTQYF
.	TRBV28	TRBJ2-2	TRBD2	TGTGCCAGCAGCTTAAGCGGGAGCTTGGCCGGGGAGCTGTTTTTT	CASSLSGSLAGELFF
.	TRBV25-1	TRBJ1-5	.	TGTGCCAGCAGTGAAGTACAGGTCAATCAGCCCCAGCATTTT	CASSEVQVNQPQHF
once	TRBV30	TRBJ2-7	TRBD2	TGTGCCTGGAGCCGTGGCGGGAGGTACGAGCAGTACTTC	CAWSRGGRYEQYF
.	TRBV5-1	TRBJ2-1	.	TGCGCCAGCAGCTTGGTAGAGCTATACAATGAGCAGTTCTTC	CASSLVELYNEQFF
.	TRBV5-6	TRBJ1-1	.	TGTGCCAGCAGCTTATTTGCAGGGAAGAACACTGAAGCTTTCTTT	CASSLFAGKNTEAFF
.	TRBV29-1	TRBJ2-6	.	TGCAGCGTTGTATTGCAGCTAGCAGGGGCCAACGTCCTGACTTTC	CSVVLQLAGANVLTF
.	TRBV4-2	TRBJ1-2	.	TGTGCCAGCAGCCAAGGAGGGAACACCTATGGCTACACCTTC	CASSQGGNTYGYTF